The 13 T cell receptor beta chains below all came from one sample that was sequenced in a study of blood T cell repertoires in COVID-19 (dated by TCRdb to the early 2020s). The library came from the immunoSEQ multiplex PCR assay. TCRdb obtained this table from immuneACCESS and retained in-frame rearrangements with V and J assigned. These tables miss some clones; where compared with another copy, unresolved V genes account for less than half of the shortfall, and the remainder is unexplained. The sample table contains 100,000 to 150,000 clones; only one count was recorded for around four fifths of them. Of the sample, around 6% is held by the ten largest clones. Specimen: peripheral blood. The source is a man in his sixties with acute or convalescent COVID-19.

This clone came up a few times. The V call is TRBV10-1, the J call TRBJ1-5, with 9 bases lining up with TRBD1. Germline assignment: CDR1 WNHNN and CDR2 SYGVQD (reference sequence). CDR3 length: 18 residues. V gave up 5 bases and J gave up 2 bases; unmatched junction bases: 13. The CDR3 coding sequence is TGCGCCAGCAGTAGGGGACAGGGAAGGAGGGTAGGCAATCAGCCCCAGCATTTT. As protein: CASSRGQGRRVGNQPQHF.

The CDR3 spells CASSPMDTKNTEAFF. The DNA of the CDR3 is TGTGCCAGCAGCCCGATGGACACTAAGAACACTGAAGCTTTCTTT. The chain carries TRBV6-5 and TRBJ1-1, with D maybe TRBD1 (5 bases). Germline V CDR1 and CDR2: MNHEY, SVGAGI. The CDR3 sequence is 15 residues long. V lost 6 bases and J 1 base, leaving 15 bases between the germline ends.

CDR3 bases: TGCGCCAGCAGCTTGGAGGGGCGGACAACTAATGAAAAACTGTTTTTT. The encoded protein is CASSLEGRTTNEKLFF. The chain joins TRBV5-1 to TRBJ1-4; perhaps TRBD1 as D (5 bases). Germline values: CDR1 SGHRS, CDR2 YFSETQ. Trimming removed 0 bases from V and 0 bases from J, with 9 bases in between. This CDR3 region has 16 residues.

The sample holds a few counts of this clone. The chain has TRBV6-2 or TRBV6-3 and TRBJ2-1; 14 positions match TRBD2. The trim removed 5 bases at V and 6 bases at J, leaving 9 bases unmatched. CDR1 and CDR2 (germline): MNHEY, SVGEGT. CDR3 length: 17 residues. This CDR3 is CASSTRLAGGLSNEQFF. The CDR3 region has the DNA TGTGCCAGCAGTACACGACTAGCGGGAGGGCTAAGCAATGAGCAGTTCTTC.

CDR3 in DNA: TGTGCCAGCAGCTCGGGGACTAGTTTTTCCGGGGAGCTGTTTTTT. As protein: CASSSGTSFSGELFF. The rearrangement links TRBV11-3 to TRBJ2-2, with 8 bases aligning to TRBD2. The CDR3 has 15 residues. Trimming cost V 4 bases and J 6 bases; bases outside gene matches: 7. The germline CDR1 and CDR2 sequences are SGHNT and YENEEA.

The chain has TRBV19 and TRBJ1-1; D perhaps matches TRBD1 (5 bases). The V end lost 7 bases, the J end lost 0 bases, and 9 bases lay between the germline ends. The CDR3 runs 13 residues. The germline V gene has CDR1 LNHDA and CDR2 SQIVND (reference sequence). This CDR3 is CASTGTMNTEAFF. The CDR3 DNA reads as TGTGCCAGTACAGGGACTATGAACACTGAAGCTTTCTTT.

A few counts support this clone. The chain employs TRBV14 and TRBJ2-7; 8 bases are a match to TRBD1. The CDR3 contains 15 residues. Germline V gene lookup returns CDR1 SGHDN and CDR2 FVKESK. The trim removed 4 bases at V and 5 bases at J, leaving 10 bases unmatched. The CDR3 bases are TGTGCCAGCAGCCCCGACAGGGGCCGCAGACACGAGCAGTACTTC. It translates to CASSPDRGRRHEQYF.

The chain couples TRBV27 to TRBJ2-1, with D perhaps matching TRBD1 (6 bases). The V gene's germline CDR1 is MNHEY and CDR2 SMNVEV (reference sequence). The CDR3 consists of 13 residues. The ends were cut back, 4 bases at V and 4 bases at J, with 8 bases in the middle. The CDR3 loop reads CASSSTGYNEQFF. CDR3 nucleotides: TGTGCCAGCAGTTCAACAGGGTACAATGAGCAGTTCTTC.

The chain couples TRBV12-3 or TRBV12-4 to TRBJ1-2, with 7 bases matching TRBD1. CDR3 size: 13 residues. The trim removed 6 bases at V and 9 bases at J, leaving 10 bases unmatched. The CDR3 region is CASRYDREVSYTF. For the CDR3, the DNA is TGTGCCAGCAGATATGACAGGGAAGTCAGCTACACCTTC.

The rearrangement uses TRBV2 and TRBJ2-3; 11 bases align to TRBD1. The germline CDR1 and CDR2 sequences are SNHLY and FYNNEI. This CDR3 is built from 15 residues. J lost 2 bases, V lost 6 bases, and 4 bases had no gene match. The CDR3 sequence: CASRDRGLATDTQYF. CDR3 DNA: TGTGCCAGCAGGGACAGGGGGCTCGCCACAGATACGCAGTATTTT. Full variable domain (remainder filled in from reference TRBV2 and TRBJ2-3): EPEVTQTPSHQVTQMGQEVILRCVPISNHLYFYWYRQILGQKVEFLVSFYNNEISEKSEIFDDQFSVERPDGSNFTLKIRSTKLEDSAMYFCASRDRGLATDTQYFGPGTRLTVL.

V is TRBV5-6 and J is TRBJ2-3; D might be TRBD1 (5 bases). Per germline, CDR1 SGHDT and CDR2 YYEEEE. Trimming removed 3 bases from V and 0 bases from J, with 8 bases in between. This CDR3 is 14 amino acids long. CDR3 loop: CASSWTTSTDTQYF. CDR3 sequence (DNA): TGTGCCAGCAGCTGGACAACTAGCACAGATACGCAGTATTTT.

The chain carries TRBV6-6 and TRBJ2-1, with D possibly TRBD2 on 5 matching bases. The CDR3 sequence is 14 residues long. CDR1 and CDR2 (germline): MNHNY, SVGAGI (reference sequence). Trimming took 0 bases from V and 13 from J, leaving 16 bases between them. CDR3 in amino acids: CASSYSGGESRQFF. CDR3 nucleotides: TGTGCCAGCAGTTACTCAGGAGGTGAGAGTCGCCAGTTCTTC.

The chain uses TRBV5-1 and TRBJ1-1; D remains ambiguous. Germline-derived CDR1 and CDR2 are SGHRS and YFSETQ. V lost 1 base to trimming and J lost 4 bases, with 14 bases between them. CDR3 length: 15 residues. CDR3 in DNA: TGCGCCAGCAGCTTGTATATGAGAAAACCCACTGAAGCTTTCTTT. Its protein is CASSLYMRKPTEAFF. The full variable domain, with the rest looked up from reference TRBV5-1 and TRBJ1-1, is KAGVTQTPRYLIKTRGQQVTLSCSPISGHRSVSWYQQTPGQGLQFLFEYFSETQRNKGNFPGRFSGRQFSNSRSEMNVSTLELGDSALYLCASSLYMRKPTEAFFGQGTRLTVV.